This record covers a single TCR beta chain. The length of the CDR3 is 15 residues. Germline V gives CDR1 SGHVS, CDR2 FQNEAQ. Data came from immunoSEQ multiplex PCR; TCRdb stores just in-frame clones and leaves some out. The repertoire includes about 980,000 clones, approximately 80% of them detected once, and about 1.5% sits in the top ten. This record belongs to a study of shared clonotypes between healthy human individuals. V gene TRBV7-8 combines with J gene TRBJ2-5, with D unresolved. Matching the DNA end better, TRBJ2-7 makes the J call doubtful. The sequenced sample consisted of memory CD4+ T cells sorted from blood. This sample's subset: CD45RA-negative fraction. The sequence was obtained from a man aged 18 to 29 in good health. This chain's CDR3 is CASSIQLGKGYEQYF. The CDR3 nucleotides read TGTGCCAGCAGCATTCAGCTCGGAAAGGGCTACGAGCAGTACTTC.